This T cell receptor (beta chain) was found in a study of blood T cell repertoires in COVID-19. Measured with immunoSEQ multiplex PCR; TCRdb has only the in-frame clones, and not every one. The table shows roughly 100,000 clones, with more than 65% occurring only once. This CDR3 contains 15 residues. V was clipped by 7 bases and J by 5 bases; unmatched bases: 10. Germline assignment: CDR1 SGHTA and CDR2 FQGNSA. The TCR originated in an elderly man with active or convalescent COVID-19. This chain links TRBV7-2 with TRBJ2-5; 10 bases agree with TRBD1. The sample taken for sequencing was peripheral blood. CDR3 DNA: TGTGCCAGCAACCTCCTCGACAGGGGGCATGAGACCCAGTACTTC. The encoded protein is CASNLLDRGHETQYF.